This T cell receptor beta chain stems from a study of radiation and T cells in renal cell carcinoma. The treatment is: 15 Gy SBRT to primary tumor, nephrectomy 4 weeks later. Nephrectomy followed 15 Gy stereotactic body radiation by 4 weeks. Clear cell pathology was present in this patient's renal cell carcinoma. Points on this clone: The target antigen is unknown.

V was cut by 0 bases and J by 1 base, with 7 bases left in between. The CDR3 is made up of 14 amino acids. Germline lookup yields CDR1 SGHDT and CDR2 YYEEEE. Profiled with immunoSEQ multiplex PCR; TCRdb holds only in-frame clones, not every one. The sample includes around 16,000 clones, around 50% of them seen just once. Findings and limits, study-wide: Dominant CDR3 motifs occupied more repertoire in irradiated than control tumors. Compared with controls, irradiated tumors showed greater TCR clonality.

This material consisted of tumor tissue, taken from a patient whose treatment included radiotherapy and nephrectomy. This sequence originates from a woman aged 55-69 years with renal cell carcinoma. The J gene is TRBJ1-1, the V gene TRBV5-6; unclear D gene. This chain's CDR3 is CASSLAGRNTEAFF. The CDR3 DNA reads TGTGCCAGCAGCTTGGCCGGCAGGAACACTGAAGCTTTCTTT.